Listed below are T cell receptor beta chains from one sample, sequenced in a study of post-analysis software for immune sequencing data. In TCRdb, the PCR reads were re-called with MiXCR into one record per CDR3 protein. The top ten clones hold about 1.6% of a sample with over 150,000 distinct CDR3 sequences, 25% to 35% of them seen once. Source material: blood. All receptors derive from a girl aged 10-17 years with multiple sclerosis. The CDR3 runs from the conserved cysteine through the conserved F or W. Each record gives: V gene, J gene, D gene, clone size, CDR3 protein, CDR3 DNA. The D gene is left open where the match is weak. The listing skips clone size in some rows; elsewhere it reads once, few, many or a size class.

v_gene: TRBV6-5
j_gene: TRBJ2-1
d_gene: NA
abundance: many
CDR3aa: CASSPRTVTNEQFF
CDR3nt: TGTGCCAGCAGTCCGAGGACAGTAACCAATGAGCAGTTCTTC

v_gene: TRBV4-1
j_gene: TRBJ2-7
d_gene: NA
abundance: few
CDR3aa: CASSRPGSSYEQYF
CDR3nt: TGCGCCAGCAGCCGCCCGGGCAGCTCCTACGAGCAGTACTTC

v_gene: TRBV5-1
j_gene: TRBJ1-2
d_gene: NA
abundance: NA
CDR3aa: CASSLGAFGTANYGYTF
CDR3nt: TGCGCCAGCAGCTTGGGGGCCTTCGGGACCGCGAACTATGGCTACACCTTC

v_gene: TRBV5-1
j_gene: TRBJ2-5
d_gene: NA
abundance: many
CDR3aa: CASSLLQETQYF
CDR3nt: TGCGCCAGCAGCTTGCTCCAAGAGACCCAGTACTTC

v_gene: TRBV19
j_gene: TRBJ2-1
d_gene: TRBD1
abundance: NA
CDR3aa: CASSIGTGFPPNEQFF
CDR3nt: TGTGCCAGTAGTATAGGGACAGGCTTCCCTCCGAATGAGCAGTTCTTC

v_gene: TRBV18
j_gene: TRBJ2-5
d_gene: NA
abundance: few
CDR3aa: CASSPTKETQYF
CDR3nt: TGTGCCAGCTCACCGACTAAAGAGACCCAGTACTTC

v_gene: TRBV5-5
j_gene: TRBJ1-2
d_gene: NA
abundance: NA
CDR3aa: CASSTGRRDYGYTF
CDR3nt: TGTGCCAGCAGCACGGGACGTCGTGACTATGGCTACACCTTC

v_gene: TRBV29-1
j_gene: TRBJ2-4
d_gene: NA
abundance: NA
CDR3aa: CSVERLVASNQYF
CDR3nt: TGCAGCGTTGAACGCCTTGTAGCGTCAAATCAGTACTTC

v_gene: TRBV7-2
j_gene: TRBJ1-2
d_gene: NA
abundance: many
CDR3aa: CASSLYDSIYGYTF
CDR3nt: TGTGCCAGCAGCTTATACGACAGCATCTATGGCTACACCTTC

v_gene: TRBV2
j_gene: TRBJ1-2
d_gene: NA
abundance: NA
CDR3aa: CASSIVSGYTF
CDR3nt: TGTGCCAGCAGTATCGTTTCCGGCTACACCTTC

v_gene: TRBV12-3/TRBV12-4
j_gene: TRBJ1-3
d_gene: NA
abundance: NA
CDR3aa: CASRPGLHMDTIYF
CDR3nt: TGTGCCAGCCGCCCGGGGTTGCATATGGACACCATATATTTT

v_gene: TRBV20-1
j_gene: TRBJ2-1
d_gene: TRBD2
abundance: NA
CDR3aa: CSAISGRGPDNEQFF
CDR3nt: TGCAGTGCAATTAGCGGGAGGGGTCCGGACAATGAGCAGTTCTTC

v_gene: TRBV12-3/TRBV12-4
j_gene: TRBJ1-2
d_gene: TRBD1
abundance: NA
CDR3aa: CASRDGQGSGYTF
CDR3nt: TGTGCCAGCAGGGACGGACAGGGAAGTGGCTACACCTTC

v_gene: TRBV7-9
j_gene: TRBJ2-3
d_gene: NA
abundance: NA
CDR3aa: CASGHATDTQYF
CDR3nt: TGTGCCAGCGGACACGCCACAGATACGCAGTATTTT

v_gene: TRBV7-2
j_gene: TRBJ1-2
d_gene: NA
abundance: NA
CDR3aa: CASRTSTGTNGYTF
CDR3nt: TGTGCCAGCCGCACATCGACGGGGACGAATGGCTACACCTTC

v_gene: TRBV5-1
j_gene: TRBJ1-4
d_gene: NA
abundance: NA
CDR3aa: CASRTGHNEKLFF
CDR3nt: TGCGCCAGCAGAACGGGACACAATGAAAAACTGTTTTTT

v_gene: TRBV5-1
j_gene: TRBJ2-1
d_gene: TRBD2
abundance: NA
CDR3aa: CASSLSAGGRLEQFF
CDR3nt: TGCGCCAGCAGCTTATCGGCGGGGGGGCGGCTTGAGCAGTTCTTC

v_gene: TRBV19
j_gene: TRBJ1-5
d_gene: TRBD1
abundance: few
CDR3aa: CASSIEGATGNQPQHF
CDR3nt: TGTGCCAGTAGTATAGAAGGGGCGACAGGGAATCAGCCCCAGCATTTT

v_gene: TRBV7-9
j_gene: TRBJ2-2
d_gene: TRBD1
abundance: NA
CDR3aa: CASSLARQGGTGELFF
CDR3nt: TGTGCTAGCAGCTTAGCGCGACAGGGTGGCACCGGGGAGCTGTTTTTT

v_gene: TRBV7-2
j_gene: TRBJ2-3
d_gene: TRBD2
abundance: NA
CDR3aa: CASSSQKRGTDTQYF
CDR3nt: TGTGCCAGCAGCTCCCAGAAGCGGGGGACCGATACGCAGTATTTT

v_gene: TRBV29-1
j_gene: TRBJ2-1
d_gene: TRBD2
abundance: many
CDR3aa: CSVEGLAGEDNYNEQFF
CDR3nt: TGCAGCGTTGAGGGACTAGCGGGAGAAGATAATTACAATGAGCAGTTCTTC

v_gene: TRBV4-1
j_gene: TRBJ2-3
d_gene: NA
abundance: many
CDR3aa: CASSQVNLISTDTQYF
CDR3nt: TGCGCCAGCAGCCAAGTTAACCTAATTAGCACAGATACGCAGTATTTT

v_gene: TRBV28
j_gene: TRBJ2-4
d_gene: NA
abundance: many
CDR3aa: CASSRNIQYF
CDR3nt: TGTGCCAGCAGTCGGAACATTCAGTACTTC

v_gene: TRBV29-1
j_gene: TRBJ2-6
d_gene: NA
abundance: many
CDR3aa: CSVPTGSGANVLTF
CDR3nt: TGCAGCGTTCCCACAGGGAGTGGAGCCAACGTCCTGACTTTC

v_gene: TRBV27
j_gene: TRBJ1-1
d_gene: NA
abundance: NA
CDR3aa: CASSLLPNTEAFF
CDR3nt: TGTGCCAGCAGTTTACTGCCGAACACTGAAGCTTTCTTT

v_gene: TRBV5-6
j_gene: TRBJ2-4
d_gene: NA
abundance: NA
CDR3aa: CASSLGQIVAENIQYF
CDR3nt: TGTGCCAGCAGCTTGGGGCAGATTGTAGCTGAAAACATTCAGTACTTC

v_gene: TRBV7-9
j_gene: TRBJ2-6
d_gene: NA
abundance: NA
CDR3aa: CASSLEKISGANVLTF
CDR3nt: TGTGCCAGCAGCTTAGAGAAAATCTCTGGGGCCAACGTCCTGACTTTC

v_gene: TRBV27
j_gene: TRBJ1-4
d_gene: TRBD1
abundance: few
CDR3aa: CASSQQGANEKLFF
CDR3nt: TGTGCCAGCAGCCAACAGGGGGCTAATGAAAAACTGTTTTTT

v_gene: TRBV29-1
j_gene: TRBJ2-3
d_gene: TRBD2
abundance: many
CDR3aa: CSVDVAGASDLTDTQYF
CDR3nt: TGCAGCGTTGATGTAGCGGGGGCATCGGACCTCACAGATACGCAGTATTTT

v_gene: TRBV10-3
j_gene: TRBJ2-1
d_gene: TRBD2
abundance: many
CDR3aa: CASGVSSGDEQFF
CDR3nt: TGTGCCTCTGGGGTCTCTAGCGGTGATGAGCAGTTCTTC

v_gene: TRBV10-3
j_gene: TRBJ1-5
d_gene: TRBD1
abundance: many
CDR3aa: CAISDVQGSQPQHF
CDR3nt: TGTGCCATCAGTGATGTACAGGGGAGTCAGCCCCAGCATTTT

v_gene: TRBV6-5
j_gene: TRBJ2-1
d_gene: NA
abundance: many
CDR3aa: CASSIGAGRVYNEQFF
CDR3nt: TGTGCCAGCAGTATCGGAGCGGGCCGGGTCTACAATGAGCAGTTCTTC

v_gene: TRBV10-3
j_gene: TRBJ2-7
d_gene: NA
abundance: few
CDR3aa: CAISVKAARAYEQYF
CDR3nt: TGTGCCATCAGTGTAAAAGCGGCCAGGGCCTACGAGCAGTACTTC

v_gene: TRBV29-1
j_gene: TRBJ2-3
d_gene: NA
abundance: many
CDR3aa: CSVALGRGDTQYF
CDR3nt: TGCAGCGTTGCGTTAGGGCGGGGAGATACGCAGTATTTT

v_gene: TRBV5-1
j_gene: TRBJ1-1
d_gene: NA
abundance: NA
CDR3aa: CASSLGQQNTEAFF
CDR3nt: TGCGCCAGCAGCTTGGGACAGCAGAACACTGAAGCTTTCTTT

v_gene: TRBV9
j_gene: TRBJ2-3
d_gene: TRBD1
abundance: NA
CDR3aa: CASDGDRGRDTQYF
CDR3nt: TGTGCCAGTGACGGAGACAGGGGGCGAGATACGCAGTATTTT

v_gene: TRBV19
j_gene: TRBJ1-5
d_gene: NA
abundance: NA
CDR3aa: CASSPMGGNQPQHF
CDR3nt: TGTGCCAGTAGCCCGATGGGCGGCAATCAGCCCCAGCATTTT

v_gene: TRBV9
j_gene: TRBJ2-3
d_gene: TRBD2
abundance: many
CDR3aa: CASSGAKLADGRDTQYF
CDR3nt: TGTGCCAGCAGCGGCGCCAAACTAGCGGATGGGCGAGATACGCAGTATTTT

v_gene: TRBV3-1
j_gene: TRBJ2-7
d_gene: NA
abundance: many
CDR3aa: CASSPPGRLYEQYF
CDR3nt: TGTGCCAGCAGCCCCCCAGGACGGCTCTACGAGCAGTACTTC

v_gene: TRBV27
j_gene: TRBJ2-5
d_gene: TRBD2
abundance: once
CDR3aa: CASSPTGVVAGIGETQYF
CDR3nt: TGTGCCAGCAGTCCCACCGGAGTAGTAGCGGGAATTGGAGAGACCCAGTACTTC

v_gene: TRBV12-3/TRBV12-4
j_gene: TRBJ2-7
d_gene: NA
abundance: NA
CDR3aa: CASRAGQFSYEQYF
CDR3nt: TGTGCCAGCAGGGCGGGACAGTTCTCCTACGAGCAGTACTTC